This passage covers 9 T cell receptor beta chains from one sample sequenced in a study of blood T cell repertoires in COVID-19. Method: immunoSEQ multiplex PCR; TCRdb's copy keeps in-frame clones and lacks some. In the table there are about 240,000 clones, approximately 90% of which are singletons. The sample consisted of peripheral blood. The receptors derive from a man in his sixties who had recovered from COVID-19.

The chain is built from TRBV3-1 (or the pseudogene TRBV3-2) and TRBJ2-1; the match to TRBD1 covers 9 bases. The CDR3 has 17 residues. Germline trimming cut 6 bases from V and 4 bases from J; bases unmatched to any gene: 13. Germline V lookup: CDR1 LGHDT, CDR2 YNNKEL (reference sequence). In DNA, the CDR3 is TGTGCCAGCAGTCGGGACGTTCCGGGACAGGGATACAATGAGCAGTTCTTC. Protein product: CASSRDVPGQGYNEQFF.

The gene calls are TRBV6-1 and TRBJ2-7; a possible D gene is TRBD2 (7 bases). The CDR3 runs 14 residues. V was pared by 3 bases and J by 5 bases, with 14 bases between. CDR1 and CDR2 (germline): MNHNS, SASEGT. Here the CDR3 reads CASSEGGALDEQYV. The CDR3 bases are TGTGCCAGCAGTGAGGGGGGGGCGCTGGACGAGCAGTACGTC.

This chain joins TRBV5-5 and TRBJ2-7, with 8 bases lining up with TRBD1. Trimming at V came to 0 bases and at J to 2 bases, leaving 7 bases not matched to a gene. Germline CDR1 and CDR2: SGHKS and YYEKEE (reference sequence). There are 16 residues in the CDR3. The chain's CDR3 is CASSLVGTGVPYEQYF. The DNA of the CDR3 is TGTGCCAGCAGCTTGGTTGGGACAGGAGTCCCCTACGAGCAGTACTTC.

The chain is built from TRBV28 and TRBJ2-3; a weak D match, TRBD1 (6 bases). CDR3 length: 13 residues. Trimming pared 3 bases from V and 13 bases from J, leaving 17 bases between. From germline, CDR1 is MDHEN and CDR2 SYDVKM. The CDR3 protein is CASSFSDRPQEYF. The CDR3 DNA reads TGTGCCAGCAGTTTCTCCGACAGGCCGCAAGAGTATTTT.

This clone has just one count. The gene calls are TRBV6-6 and TRBJ2-7; possible D gene TRBD2, 5 bases. Per germline, CDR1 MNHNY and CDR2 SVGAGI (reference sequence). The V gene lost 6 bases and the J gene lost 3 bases, with 12 bases spanning the gap. There are 13 residues in the CDR3. This CDR3 is CASRPPGSYEQYF. The DNA for the CDR3 is TGTGCCAGCAGGCCACCGGGGAGCTACGAGCAGTACTTC.

V usage is TRBV6-6 and J usage is TRBJ1-2; TRBD1 is a possible D gene (6 bases). V dropped 1 base and J dropped 2 bases, with 11 bases sitting between them. The CDR3 loop spans 15 amino acids. Germline lookup yields CDR1 MNHNY and CDR2 SVGAGI (reference sequence). The CDR3 DNA follows: TGTGCCAGCAGTTACTTCAACAGGGAGAACTATGGCTACACCTTC. This encodes CASSYFNRENYGYTF.

The V and J genes are TRBV30 and TRBJ1-3; a possible D gene is TRBD1 (6 bases). Germline V lookup: CDR1 GTSNPN, CDR2 SVGIG (reference sequence). Trimming pared 3 bases from V and 0 bases from J, leaving 12 bases between. The CDR3 covers 15 residues. The chain's CDR3 is CAWSRDTTSGNTIYF. In DNA, the CDR3 is TGTGCCTGGAGCCGGGACACCACCTCTGGAAACACCATATATTTT.

This chain links TRBV5-4 with TRBJ2-1; D ambiguous. The CDR3 is 13 amino acids. From germline, CDR1 is SGHNT and CDR2 YYREEE (reference sequence). V lost 4 bases to trimming and J lost 7 bases, with 12 bases between them. CDR3 in amino acids: CASSRIVGNEQFF. DNA of the CDR3: TGTGCCAGCAGCAGGATCGTCGGGAATGAGCAGTTCTTC.

The chain employs TRBV29-1 and TRBJ1-2; TRBD1 might be the D (5 bases). Trimming removed 8 bases from V and 5 bases from J, with 12 bases in between. The CDR3 contains 11 residues. Germline V gene sequence: CDR1 SQVTM, CDR2 ANQGSEA. CDR3 sequence (DNA): TGCAGCTTGGAGGAGGGGTATGGCTACACCTTC. Its protein product is CSLEEGYGYTF. Based on the CDR3 plus reference TRBV29-1 and TRBJ1-2, the full variable domain is SAVISQKPSRDICQRGTSLTIQCQVDSQVTMMFWYRQQPGQSLTLIATANQGSEATYESGFVIDKFPISRPNLTFSTLTVSNMSPEDSSIYLCSLEEGYGYTFGSGTRLTVV.